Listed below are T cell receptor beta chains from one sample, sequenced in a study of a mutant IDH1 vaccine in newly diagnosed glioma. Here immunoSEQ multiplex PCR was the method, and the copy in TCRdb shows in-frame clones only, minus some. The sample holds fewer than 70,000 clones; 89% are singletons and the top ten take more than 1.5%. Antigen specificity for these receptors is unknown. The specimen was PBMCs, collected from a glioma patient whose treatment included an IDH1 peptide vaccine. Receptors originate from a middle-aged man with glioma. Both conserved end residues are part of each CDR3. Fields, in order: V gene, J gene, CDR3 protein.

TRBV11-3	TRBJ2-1	CASSLDGDGYNEQFF
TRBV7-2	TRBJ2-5	CASSADRGTKTQYF
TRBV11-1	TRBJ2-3	CASSLGGWLSAGDTQYF
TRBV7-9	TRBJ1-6	CASSLAQDYNSPLHF
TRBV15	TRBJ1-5	CATSRDKEGSNQPQHF
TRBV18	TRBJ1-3	CASSQDRIGNTIYF
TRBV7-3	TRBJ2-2	CASSLYGGLTTGELFF
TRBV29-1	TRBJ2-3	CSVEDWGGAGDTQYF
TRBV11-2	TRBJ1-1	CASSSHGGGTEAFF
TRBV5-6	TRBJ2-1	CASSYDSGDYNEQFF
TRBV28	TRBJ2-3	CASSLGSLAGADTQYF
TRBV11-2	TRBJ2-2	CASSLVQGLGGELFF
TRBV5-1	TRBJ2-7	CASSLAYEQYF
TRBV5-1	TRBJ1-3	CASSFWSGGNTIYF
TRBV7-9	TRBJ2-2	CASSSAGRSPGELFF
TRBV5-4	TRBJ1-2	CASSLEAVAYGYTF
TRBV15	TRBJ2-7	CATSRDTYEQYF
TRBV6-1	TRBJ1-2	CASSESMGIHYGYTF
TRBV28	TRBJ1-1	CASSLEGWSTEAFF
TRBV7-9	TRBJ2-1	CASSLARGGVAYEQFF
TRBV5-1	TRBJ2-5	CASSLAPAGEQETQYF
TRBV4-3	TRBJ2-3	CASSQDPLAGTQF
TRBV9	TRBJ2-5	CASSALAGGQETQYF
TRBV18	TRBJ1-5	CASSQDDDQPQHF
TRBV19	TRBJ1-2	CASSTTGGTPYGYTF
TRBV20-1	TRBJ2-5	CSARIQETQYF
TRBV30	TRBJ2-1	CACPQRGDHNEQFF
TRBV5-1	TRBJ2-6	CASSWVGQGWAGANVLTF
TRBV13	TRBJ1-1	CASSLGSMNTEAFF
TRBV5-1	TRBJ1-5	CASSLEGGSYQPQHF
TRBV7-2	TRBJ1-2	CASSVQTENYGYTF
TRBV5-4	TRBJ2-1	CASSLRLNSYNEQFF
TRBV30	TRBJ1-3	CAWSVAGNTIYF
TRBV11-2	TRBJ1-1	CASSLGTVGHTEAFF
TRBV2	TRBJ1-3	CASIPFLSGNTIYF
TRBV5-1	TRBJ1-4	CASSRAGDNEKLFF
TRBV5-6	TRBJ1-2	CASSLPEGVGNGYTF
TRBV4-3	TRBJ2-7	CASSQEHNSIYEQYF
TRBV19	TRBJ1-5	CASSSTGGSGQPQHF
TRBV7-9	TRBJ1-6	CASSLAIGNNSPLHF
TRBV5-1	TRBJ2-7	CASSLGGTGKIYEQYF
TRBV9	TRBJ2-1	CASKRGGLDGEQFF
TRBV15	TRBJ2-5	CATSRDGGVETQYF
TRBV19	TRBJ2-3	CASSIERRADTQYF
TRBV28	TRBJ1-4	CASRGGAEKLFF
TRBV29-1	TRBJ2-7	CSVEQQGAAGGQYF
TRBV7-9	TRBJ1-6	CASSLGGLNSPLHF
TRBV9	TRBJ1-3	CASSVAGVLSGNTIYF
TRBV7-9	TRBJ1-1	CASSSSRERNTEAFF
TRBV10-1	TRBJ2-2	CASSESPFPKKLGLAPEAGELFF
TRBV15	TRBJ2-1	CATSRERGLAGDNEQFF